The entry below gives a single T cell receptor beta chain sequence along with its context. Antigen: not known. The time point: patch test 1, 2 weeks after DPC sensitization. Described treatment: therapeutic diphenylcyclopropenone sensitization with weekly scalp DPC. This record comes from a study of human T cells and chemical hapten exposure. From the RACE reads, TCRdb called clonotypes with MiXCR, one entry per CDR3 protein. The table lists approximately 71,000 distinct CDR3 sequences, more than 8% of them singletons. Germline assignment: CDR1 SGHNT and CDR2 YYREEE (reference sequence). V lost 4 bases and J lost 4, with 9 bases in between. The CDR3 extends over 12 amino acids. The study, taken as a whole, reports: Controls had significantly fewer large CDR3 similarity clusters than were formed by expanded TCRs.

This clonotype was sampled from a woman aged 40 to 50 with alopecia areata. Some clones in this sample may be carry-over from other donors' samples. This chain connects TRBV5-4 to TRBJ2-7; a weak D match, TRBD1 (5 bases). Sequencing was performed on whole blood, taken in connection with sensitization to the hapten diphenylcyclopropenone (DPC). CDR3 sequence: CASSVQGYEQYF. For the CDR3, the DNA is TGTGCCAGCAGCGTGCAGGGTTACGAGCAGTACTTC.